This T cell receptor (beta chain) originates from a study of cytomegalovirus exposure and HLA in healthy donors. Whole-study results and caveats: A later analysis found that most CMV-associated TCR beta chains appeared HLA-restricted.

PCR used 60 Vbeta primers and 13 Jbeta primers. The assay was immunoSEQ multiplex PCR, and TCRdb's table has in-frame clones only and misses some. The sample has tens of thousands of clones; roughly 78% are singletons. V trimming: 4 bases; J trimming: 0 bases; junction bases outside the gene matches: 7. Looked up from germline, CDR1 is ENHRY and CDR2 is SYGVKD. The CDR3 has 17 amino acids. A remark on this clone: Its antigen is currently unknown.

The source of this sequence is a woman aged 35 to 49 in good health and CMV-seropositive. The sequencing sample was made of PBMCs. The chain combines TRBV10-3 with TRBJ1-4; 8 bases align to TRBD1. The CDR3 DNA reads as TGTGCCATCAGTGCCCAGGGGGCAGACGCAACTAATGAAAAACTGTTTTTT. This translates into CAISAQGADATNEKLFF.